The 14 T cell receptor beta chains listed next were all sequenced from one sample in a study of T cells expressing NK-cell markers. Using the 5' RACE reads, TCRdb records one entry per CDR3 protein without DNA. The sample includes 450,000 to 600,000 distinct CDR3 sequences. The sequenced material came from blood T cells: a sorted CD56 or NKG2C T cell subset, CD4+ or CD8+ T cells, or bulk PBMC T cells (not recorded which). The receptors stem from a young man in good health.

V is TRBV20-1 and J is TRBJ2-4; the TCRdb call, TRBD1, lacks DNA for checking. The CDR3 is 13 residues long. The germline V gene encodes CDR1 DFQATT and CDR2 SNEGSKA (reference sequence). CDR3 sequence reads: CSDRRRAKNIQYF.

The chain links TRBV24-1 to TRBJ2-5. Germline CDR1 is KGHDR and CDR2 is SFDVKD. This CDR3 contains 15 residues. The CDR3 loop is CATSDLLLGQETQYF.

The chain joins TRBV10-2 to TRBJ2-1; the D call of TRBD2 rests on TCRdb alone, since no DNA is present to check it. The CDR3 covers 14 residues. Germline V gives CDR1 WSHSY, CDR2 SAAADI. This chain's CDR3 is CASSETGGPNEQFF.

CDR3 region: CSVDKVTLDEQFF. V and J are TRBV29-1 and TRBJ2-1; TCRdb outputs TRBD2, but without DNA this stays unchecked. Germline V CDR1 and CDR2: SQVTM, ANQGSEA. This CDR3 is 13 amino acids long.

This sequence joins TRBV11-3 and TRBJ2-6; with no DNA, the TCRdb D assignment of TRBD1 cannot be verified. Germline assignment: CDR1 SGHNT and CDR2 YENEEA. This CDR3 is 16 amino acids long. The CDR3 spells CASSPDTGSGANVLTF. Complete variable domain (other parts from reference TRBV11-3 and TRBJ2-6): EAGVVQSPRYKIIEKKQPVAFWCNPISGHNTLYWYLQNLGQGPELLIRYENEEAVDDSQLPKDRFSAERLKGVDSTLKIQPAELGDSAVYLCASSPDTGSGANVLTFGAGSRLTVL.

CDR3 loop: CASSLGSSGVETQYF. The chain is built from TRBV7-6 and TRBJ2-5; TCRdb's assignment of TRBD2 cannot be checked, as there is no DNA. Looked up from germline, CDR1 is SGHVS and CDR2 is FNYEAQ. The CDR3 totals 15 residues.

CDR3: CASRDGQGYGYTF. The V and J genes are TRBV10-1 and TRBJ1-2; TCRdb's D call, TRBD1, is unchecked because there is no DNA. CDR1 and CDR2 from the germline V gene are WNHNN and SYGVQD (reference sequence). The CDR3 is 13 residues long.

This chain joins TRBV15 and TRBJ1-5; there is no DNA to check the TCRdb D call of TRBD1. The germline gives CDR1 LNHNV, CDR2 YYDKDF (reference sequence). The CDR3 runs 13 residues. This chain's CDR3 is CAAGGGSGQPQHF.

The chain links TRBV12-3 or TRBV12-4 to TRBJ2-1; TCRdb indicates TRBD2, and absent DNA this call remains unverified. The CDR3 contains 15 residues. The CDR3 loop is CASGMGSGGYNEQFF.

This chain uses TRBV7-9 with TRBJ2-1. CDR1 is SEHNR, CDR2 FQNEAQ, per germline (reference sequence). CDR3 length: 13 amino acids. CDR3 loop: CASSLEWFVEQFF.

V gene TRBV10-3 combines with J gene TRBJ2-2. The CDR3 contains 15 residues. Germline V gene sequence: CDR1 ENHRY, CDR2 SYGVKD. The CDR3 sequence: CAISEGTANTGELFF.

V gene TRBV7-9 combines with J gene TRBJ2-1; TCRdb outputs TRBD2, but without DNA this stays unchecked. The germline V gene has CDR1 SEHNR and CDR2 FQNEAQ (reference sequence). The length of the CDR3 is 18 residues. The CDR3 is CASSYRTSGRSSYNEQFF.

The chain links TRBV15 to TRBJ2-1; the TRBD1 assignment by TCRdb is unverifiable without DNA. This CDR3 region has 14 residues. Germline CDR1 is LNHNV and CDR2 is YYDKDF (reference sequence). This CDR3 reads CATGTTGSYNEQFF.

The chain has TRBV12-3 or TRBV12-4 and TRBJ2-3; TCRdb picks TRBD1, but there is no DNA to check that call. This CDR3 spans 13 amino acids. CDR3 in amino acids: CASSLGTGGAGYF.